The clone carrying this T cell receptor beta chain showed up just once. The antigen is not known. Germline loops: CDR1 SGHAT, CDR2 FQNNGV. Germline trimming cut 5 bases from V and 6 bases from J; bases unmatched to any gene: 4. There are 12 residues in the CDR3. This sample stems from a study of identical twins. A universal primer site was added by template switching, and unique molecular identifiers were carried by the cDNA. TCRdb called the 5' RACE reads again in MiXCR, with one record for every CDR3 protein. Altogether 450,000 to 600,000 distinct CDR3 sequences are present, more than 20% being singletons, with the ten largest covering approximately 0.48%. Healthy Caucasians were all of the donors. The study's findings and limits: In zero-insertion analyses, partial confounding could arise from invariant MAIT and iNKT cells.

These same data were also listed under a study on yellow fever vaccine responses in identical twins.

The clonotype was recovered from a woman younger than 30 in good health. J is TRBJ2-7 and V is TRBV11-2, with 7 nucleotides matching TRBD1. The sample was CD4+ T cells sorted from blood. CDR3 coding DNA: TGTGCCAGCAGCCCTCGGGACAGCGAGCAGTACTTC. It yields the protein CASSPRDSEQYF.